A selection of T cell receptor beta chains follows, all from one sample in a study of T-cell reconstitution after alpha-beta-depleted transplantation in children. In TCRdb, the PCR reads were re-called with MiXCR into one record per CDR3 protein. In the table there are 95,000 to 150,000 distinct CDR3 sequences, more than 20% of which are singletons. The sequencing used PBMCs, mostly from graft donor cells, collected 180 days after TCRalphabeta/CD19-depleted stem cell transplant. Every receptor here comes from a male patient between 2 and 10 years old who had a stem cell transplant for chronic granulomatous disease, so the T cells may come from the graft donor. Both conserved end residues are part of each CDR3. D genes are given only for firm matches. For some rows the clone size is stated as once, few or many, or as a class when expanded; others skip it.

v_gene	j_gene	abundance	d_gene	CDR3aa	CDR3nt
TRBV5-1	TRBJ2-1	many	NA	CASSGLKALNSYNEQFF	TGCGCCAGCAGCGGCCTCAAGGCGCTGAACTCCTACAATGAGCAGTTCTTC
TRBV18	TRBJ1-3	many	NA	CASSSNSGNTIYF	TGTGCCAGCTCAAGTAACTCTGGAAACACCATATATTTT
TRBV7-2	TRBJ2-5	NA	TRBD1	CASSPDRAQETQYF	TGTGCCAGCAGCCCGGACAGGGCACAAGAGACCCAGTACTTC
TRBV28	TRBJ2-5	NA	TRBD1	CASSLGTGFQETQYF	TGTGCCAGCAGTTTGGGGACAGGGTTCCAAGAGACCCAGTACTTC
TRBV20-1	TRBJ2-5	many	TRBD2	CSAYTSGNTERGYF	TGCAGTGCGTATACTAGCGGAAACACCGAGAGAGGGTACTTC
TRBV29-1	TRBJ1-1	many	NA	CSVETGGAAEAFF	TGCAGCGTCGAGACAGGTGGGGCCGCTGAAGCTTTCTTT
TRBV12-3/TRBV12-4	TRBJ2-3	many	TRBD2	CASSPGLAVDTQYF	TGTGCCAGCAGTCCGGGACTAGCGGTAGATACGCAGTATTTT
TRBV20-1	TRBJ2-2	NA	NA	CSAQNTGELFF	TGCAGTGCCCAGAACACCGGGGAGCTGTTTTTT
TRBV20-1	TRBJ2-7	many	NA	CSARDQGDGEQYF	TGCAGTGCTAGAGATCAGGGTGATGGTGAGCAGTACTTC
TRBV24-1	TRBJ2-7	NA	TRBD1	CATSSGQGPWYEQYF	TGTGCCACCAGTTCCGGACAGGGACCCTGGTACGAGCAGTACTTC
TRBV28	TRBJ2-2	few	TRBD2	CASSTDRDYYTGELFF	TGTGCCAGCAGTACTGATCGGGACTACTACACCGGGGAGCTGTTTTTT
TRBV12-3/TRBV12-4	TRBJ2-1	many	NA	CASSRGKVSYNEQFF	TGTGCCAGCAGTCGGGGGAAGGTCTCCTACAATGAGCAGTTCTTC
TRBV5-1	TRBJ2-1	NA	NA	CASSLGGQWGAYNEQFF	TGCGCCAGCAGCTTGGGGGGCCAGTGGGGGGCCTACAATGAGCAGTTCTTC
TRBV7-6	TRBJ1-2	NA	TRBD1	CASSLRQGGTSGYTF	TGTGCCAGCAGCTTACGACAGGGAGGGACCTCGGGCTACACCTTC